This is a list of T cell receptor beta chains from one sample in a study of T cell responses to AZD1222 COVID-19 vaccine. The assay was immunoSEQ multiplex PCR, and TCRdb's table has in-frame clones only and misses some. The data contain tens of thousands of clones, about 80% of them singletons. The specimen comprised peripheral blood, sampled 28 days after the second AZD1222 dose. These receptors came from an adult who received the AZD1222 COVID-19 vaccine. The CDR3 runs from the conserved cysteine through the conserved F or W. D genes are given only for firm matches. Size tells how often a clone was seen (once, few, many) or the class of an expanded clone, and some rows leave it out.

clone_size	d_call	j_call	v_call	cdr3_nt	cdr3_aa
NA	TRBD1	TRBJ1-1	TRBV28	TGTGCCAGCAGATCGGACAGGTTGAACACTGAAGCTTTCTTT	CASRSDRLNTEAFF
NA	TRBD2	TRBJ2-1	TRBV7-2	TGTGCCAGCAGCTTAGGTTCGGCTAGCGGGGGTTACAATGAGCAGTTCTTC	CASSLGSASGGYNEQFF
NA	NA	TRBJ1-2	TRBV3-1/TRBV3-2	TGTGCCAGCAGCTCCGCGGACCTTAACTATGGCTACACCTTC	CASSSADLNYGYTF
NA	NA	TRBJ2-2	TRBV15	TGTGCCACCGGGAAAGGGGGTACGAACACCGGGGAGCTGTTTTTT	CATGKGGTNTGELFF
NA	NA	TRBJ1-1	TRBV27	TGTGCCAGCAGTCACACAACAGGGCCCTACACTGAAGCTTTCTTT	CASSHTTGPYTEAFF
NA	NA	TRBJ2-3	TRBV6-5	TGTGCCAGCAGATATACAGGGAGCACAGATACGCAGTATTTT	CASRYTGSTDTQYF
NA	TRBD2	TRBJ2-3	TRBV5-6	TGTGCCAGCAGCTTGATGGGACGGGGGGGCGCAGATACGCAGTATTTT	CASSLMGRGGADTQYF
few	NA	TRBJ1-5	TRBV12-5	TGTGCTAGTGGTTTGGCAGGGGTCGATCAGCCCCAGCATTTT	CASGLAGVDQPQHF
NA	NA	TRBJ2-2	TRBV5-1	TGCGCCAGCAGCCGTCAAGGGGGTGCCGGGGAGCTGTTTTTT	CASSRQGGAGELFF
few	NA	TRBJ2-2	TRBV3-1/TRBV3-2	TGTGCCAGCAGCCAAGATGGCCAGGGGACCTCTTCCGGGGAGCTGTTTTTT	CASSQDGQGTSSGELFF
NA	NA	TRBJ2-2	TRBV5-1	TGCGCCAGCATGGAGGGGACGATTACCGGGGAGCTGTTTTTT	CASMEGTITGELFF
few	NA	TRBJ1-4	TRBV2	TGTGCCAGCAGTAGGGACGGAATTGGAACTAATGAAAAACTGTTTTTT	CASSRDGIGTNEKLFF
NA	NA	TRBJ1-1	TRBV5-4	TGTGCCAGCAGCTTGGGTAGAGCTAACACTGAAGCTTTCTTT	CASSLGRANTEAFF
once	NA	TRBJ1-5	TRBV6-5	TGTGCCAGCAGTTACTCGACGACAGCAAATCAGCCCCAGCATTTT	CASSYSTTANQPQHF
NA	NA	TRBJ1-2	TRBV19	TGTGCCAGTACGTTCGGGGGCGCAATCTATGGCTACACCTTC	CASTFGGAIYGYTF
NA	NA	TRBJ1-3	TRBV18	TGTGCCAGCTCACCCTCACAGCAGGGGAGGGAAAACACCATATATTTT	CASSPSQQGRENTIYF
NA	NA	TRBJ1-1	TRBV19	TGTGCCAGTAGTATAGGCGCAGCTGAAGCTTTCTTT	CASSIGAAEAFF
NA	TRBD1	TRBJ1-3	TRBV11-2	TGTGCCAGCAGCTACTACGACCAGGGGGCTGGAAACACCATATATTTT	CASSYYDQGAGNTIYF
NA	NA	TRBJ2-4	TRBV12-3/TRBV12-4	TGTGCCAGTAAAGGAGAGGGGAACATTCAGTACTTC	CASKGEGNIQYF
NA	TRBD2	TRBJ2-1	TRBV3-1/TRBV3-2	TGTGCCAGCAGCCAAGGCATTAGCGGGGGGGAATTCTACAATGAGCAGTTCTTC	CASSQGISGGEFYNEQFF
NA	NA	TRBJ2-7	TRBV6-5	TGTGCCAGCACCTCCGGGACTTCTCTAGAGCAGTACTTC	CASTSGTSLEQYF
NA	NA	TRBJ2-1	TRBV5-3	TGTGCCAGAAGCCGGGGACGGACCGAATCCTACAATGAGCAGTTCTTC	CARSRGRTESYNEQFF
NA	TRBD1	TRBJ2-1	TRBV7-2	TGTGCCAGCAGCTCGGCCACCGGGACAGCTCAGTTCTTC	CASSSATGTAQFF
NA	NA	TRBJ1-1	TRBV4-2	TGTGCCAGCAGCCAATTGGGGGGGGTTCAAAACACTGAAGCTTTCTTT	CASSQLGGVQNTEAFF
NA	NA	TRBJ1-6	TRBV2	TGTGCCAGCAGTGAATTTCGTCGAAATTCACCCCTCCACTTT	CASSEFRRNSPLHF
NA	TRBD1	TRBJ2-3	TRBV28	TGTGCCAGCAGCCGGGACAGGGGATGGGAAGATACGCAGTATTTT	CASSRDRGWEDTQYF
NA	NA	TRBJ2-7	TRBV13	TGTGCCAGCAGCTTAGGGACCGGGGGCCAGGAGCAGTACTTC	CASSLGTGGQEQYF
NA	NA	TRBJ2-1	TRBV7-8	TGTGCCAGCAGCTTAGATAGGGGGAGCTCCTACAATGAGCAGTTCTTC	CASSLDRGSSYNEQFF
NA	NA	TRBJ2-7	TRBV7-2	TGTGCCAGCAGCAATGGGGGAGGATTTCCGTACGAGCAGTACTTC	CASSNGGGFPYEQYF
NA	TRBD1	TRBJ1-1	TRBV11-3	TGTGCCAGCAGCCCGGGACAGGTAGGCTCTGAAGCTTTCTTT	CASSPGQVGSEAFF
NA	TRBD1	TRBJ1-1	TRBV29-1	TGCAGCGTCGACAGGGGGCAGATGAACACTGAAGCTTTCTTT	CSVDRGQMNTEAFF
NA	NA	TRBJ2-1	TRBV7-3	TGTGCCAGCAGCTTAAGTGGCCTAAACAATGAGCAGTTCTTC	CASSLSGLNNEQFF
NA	NA	TRBJ2-2	TRBV2	TGTGCCAGCATAGGCGGCCTGGGGAACACCGGGGAGCTGTTTTTT	CASIGGLGNTGELFF
once	NA	TRBJ1-1	TRBV9	TGTGCCAGCAGCGTAGTGTCGACGAACACTGAAGCTTTCTTT	CASSVVSTNTEAFF
NA	TRBD1	TRBJ2-7	TRBV19	TGTGCCAGTAGTATAGGCGCGGGACAGGCCTCCTACGAGCAGTACTTC	CASSIGAGQASYEQYF
NA	NA	TRBJ1-3	TRBV11-2	TGTGCCAGCAGTTTCGGGAGCTCTGGAAACACCATATATTTT	CASSFGSSGNTIYF
NA	NA	TRBJ1-1	TRBV15	TGTGCCACCAGCAGAGATCGGGGCAGGGCGGACACTGAAGCTTTCTTT	CATSRDRGRADTEAFF
NA	NA	TRBJ1-1	TRBV30	TGTGCCTGGCTTAGGGGGATTAACATGAACACTGAAGCTTTCTTT	CAWLRGINMNTEAFF
once	NA	TRBJ1-2	TRBV16	TGTGCCAGCAGCGGACTCCCAGGGAGCTATGGCTACACCTTC	CASSGLPGSYGYTF
NA	NA	TRBJ1-1	TRBV4-2	TGTGCCAGCAGCCAAGTTGCCGGGTCCAGGGGTTCTGAAGCTTTCTTT	CASSQVAGSRGSEAFF
NA	NA	TRBJ2-2	TRBV6-5	TGTGCCAGCAAGAAACGCCAGAACACCGGGGAGCTGTTTTTT	CASKKRQNTGELFF
NA	NA	TRBJ2-1	TRBV15	TGTGCCACCAGCCGGACAAGAGGAAACAATGAGCAGTTCTTC	CATSRTRGNNEQFF
NA	NA	TRBJ1-2	TRBV6-5	TGTGCCAGCAGTTACTCTGGGAGGTATGGCTACACCTTC	CASSYSGRYGYTF
NA	TRBD1	TRBJ2-7	TRBV11-2	TGTGCCAGCAGCAGCACAGGGGTGTTGTCCCTGTACTTC	CASSSTGVLSLYF
NA	NA	TRBJ1-4	TRBV6-5	TGTGCCAGCAGCATAGCCCGTGAAAAACTGTTTTTT	CASSIAREKLFF
NA	TRBD1	TRBJ1-5	TRBV10-2	TGCGCCAGCAGCTCGACAGGGGACAATCAGCCCCAGCATTTT	CASSSTGDNQPQHF
NA	NA	TRBJ1-1	TRBV3-1/TRBV3-2	TGTGCCAGCAGCCAAGGTGCAACTGAAGCTTTCTTT	CASSQGATEAFF
few	NA	TRBJ1-2	TRBV6-1	TGTGCCAGCAGTGAGGGGCCGGAGAACTATGGCTACACCTTC	CASSEGPENYGYTF
NA	NA	TRBJ1-2	TRBV4-2	TGTGCCAGCAGCCAAGTTTGGACGGGCAACTATGGCTACACCTTC	CASSQVWTGNYGYTF
NA	NA	TRBJ1-6	TRBV19	TGTGCCAGTAAGCCGGGAAATAATTCACCCCTCCACTTT	CASKPGNNSPLHF
NA	TRBD1	TRBJ1-1	TRBV2	TGTGCCAGCAGTGATGGGACAGGGCTGCCCGAAGCTTTCTTT	CASSDGTGLPEAFF
few	NA	TRBJ1-5	TRBV2	TGTGCCAGCAGTGCGGGGGCGCGCGGGCAGCCCCAGCATTTT	CASSAGARGQPQHF
NA	NA	TRBJ2-7	TRBV19	TGTGCCAGTAGTCCCCTTGGGGAACCGGACGAGCAGTACTTC	CASSPLGEPDEQYF